This is a list of T cell receptor beta chains from one sample in a study of type 1 and type 2 diabetes patients. TCRdb ran MiXCR on the multiplex PCR reads and lists one entry per CDR3 protein. The repertoire holds some 250,000 distinct CDR3 sequences, with approximately 45% as singletons. Sequencing was carried out using peripheral blood mononuclear cells (PBMCs). These receptors were taken from a man younger than 30 with type 2 diabetes. CDR3s include the opening cysteine and the closing phenylalanine or tryptophan. The D gene is left open where the match is weak. Rows may omit the clone size; those that give it use once, few, many or a size class.

d_gene | j_gene | v_gene | len | abundance | CDR3nt | CDR3aa
- | TRBJ1-2 | TRBV19 | 14 | - | TGTGCCAGTAGTATAGATCATGTGGGGAATGGCTACACCTTC | CASSIDHVGNGYTF
- | TRBJ2-7 | TRBV20-1 | 15 | - | TGCAGTGCTAGAGATCCTGGCCGAACCTCCTACGAGCAGTACTTC | CSARDPGRTSYEQYF
- | TRBJ1-2 | TRBV6-5 | 12 | few | TGTGCCAGCAGCCTCGACGGTTATGGCTACACCTTC | CASSLDGYGYTF
- | TRBJ1-1 | TRBV4-1 | 14 | - | TGCGCCAGCAGCCAAGTCGTACAGGGAACTGAAGCTTTCTTT | CASSQVVQGTEAFF
- | TRBJ2-5 | TRBV30 | 11 | few | TGTGCCGGATCAGGGGAGGAGACCCAGTACTTC | CAGSGEETQYF
TRBD2 | TRBJ2-1 | TRBV15 | 13 | many | TGTGCCACTAGGACTAGTGACGGGGTTGAGCAGTTCTTC | CATRTSDGVEQFF
- | TRBJ2-4 | TRBV19 | 17 | - | TGTGCCAGTAGTATAGAGGCCCGCGGTCTAGCCAAAAACATTCAGTACTTC | CASSIEARGLAKNIQYF
- | TRBJ2-1 | TRBV7-9 | 14 | - | TGTGCCAGCAGCTTAACGTTTGCAGTCGATGAGCAGTTCTTC | CASSLTFAVDEQFF
TRBD2 | TRBJ2-7 | TRBV6-2/TRBV6-3 | 17 | few | TGTGCCAGCAGTTACGCCCCACTAGCGGGAGATAGATACGAGCAGTACTTC | CASSYAPLAGDRYEQYF
TRBD2 | TRBJ2-7 | TRBV27 | 14 | - | TGTGCCAGCAGATCACTAGCGGGACTGAACGAGCAGTACTTC | CASRSLAGLNEQYF
TRBD2 | TRBJ2-7 | TRBV20-1 | 14 | once | TGCAGTGCCATTAGCGGGGGGGCTCTGGACGAGCAGTACTTC | CSAISGGALDEQYF
- | TRBJ2-6 | TRBV2 | 15 | - | TGTGCCAGCACCAACGGGGCGGGTGGGGCCAACGTCCTGACTTTC | CASTNGAGGANVLTF
- | TRBJ2-3 | TRBV7-7 | 12 | few | TGTGCTAGCAGCCCCCCAGGCGGGGCGCAGTATTTT | CASSPPGGAQYF
TRBD1 | TRBJ1-2 | TRBV6-2/TRBV6-3 | 13 | - | TGTGCCAGCAGTTACTCACAGGGGTATGGCTACACCTTC | CASSYSQGYGYTF
- | TRBJ2-7 | TRBV5-1 | 13 | - | TGTGCCAGCAGCTTCAACCCAGGGTACGAGCAGTACTTC | CASSFNPGYEQYF
- | TRBJ1-1 | TRBV4-3 | 15 | many | TGCGCCAGCAGCCAAGATTGGTTGGGTGGCACTGAAGCTTTCTTT | CASSQDWLGGTEAFF
TRBD2 | TRBJ2-7 | TRBV15 | 14 | - | TGTGCCACCAGTACCAGCGGGAGGCGGAACGAGCAGTACTTC | CATSTSGRRNEQYF